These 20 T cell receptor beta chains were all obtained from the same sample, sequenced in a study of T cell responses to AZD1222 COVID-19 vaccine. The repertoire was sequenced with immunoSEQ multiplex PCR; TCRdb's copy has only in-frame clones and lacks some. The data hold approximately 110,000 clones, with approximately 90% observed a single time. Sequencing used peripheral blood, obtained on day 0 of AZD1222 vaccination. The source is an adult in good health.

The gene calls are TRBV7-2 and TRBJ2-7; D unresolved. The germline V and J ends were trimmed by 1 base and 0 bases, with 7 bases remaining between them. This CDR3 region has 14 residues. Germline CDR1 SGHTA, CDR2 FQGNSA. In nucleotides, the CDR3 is TGTGCCAGCAGCTTAGTTGGCAGCTCCTACGAGCAGTACTTC. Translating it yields CASSLVGSSYEQYF.

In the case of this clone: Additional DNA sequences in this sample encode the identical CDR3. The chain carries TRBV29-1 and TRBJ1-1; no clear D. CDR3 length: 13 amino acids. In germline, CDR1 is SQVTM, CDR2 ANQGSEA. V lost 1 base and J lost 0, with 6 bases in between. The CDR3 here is CSVEGTVNTEAFF. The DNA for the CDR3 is TGCAGCGTTGAAGGGACGGTGAACACTGAAGCTTTCTTT.

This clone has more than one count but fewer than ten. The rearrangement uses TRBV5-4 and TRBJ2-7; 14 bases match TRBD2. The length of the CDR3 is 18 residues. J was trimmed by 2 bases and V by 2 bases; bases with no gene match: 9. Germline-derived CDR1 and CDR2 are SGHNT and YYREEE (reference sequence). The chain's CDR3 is CASSFKPGLAGETYEQYF. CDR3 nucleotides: TGTGCCAGCAGCTTCAAACCGGGACTAGCGGGGGAAACCTACGAGCAGTACTTC.

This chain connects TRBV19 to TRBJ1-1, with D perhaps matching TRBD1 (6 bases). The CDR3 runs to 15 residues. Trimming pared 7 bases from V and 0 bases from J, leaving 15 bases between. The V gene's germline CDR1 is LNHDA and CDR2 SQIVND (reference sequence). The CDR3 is CASTAIQGLNTEAFF. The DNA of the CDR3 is TGTGCCAGTACCGCAATCCAGGGGCTGAACACTGAAGCTTTCTTT.

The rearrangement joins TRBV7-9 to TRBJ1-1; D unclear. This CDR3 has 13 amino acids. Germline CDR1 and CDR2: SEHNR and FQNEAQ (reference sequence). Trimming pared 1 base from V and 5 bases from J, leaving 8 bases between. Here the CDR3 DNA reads TGTGCCAGCAGCTTAGTGTCGGAGACTGAAGCTTTCTTT. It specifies CASSLVSETEAFF.

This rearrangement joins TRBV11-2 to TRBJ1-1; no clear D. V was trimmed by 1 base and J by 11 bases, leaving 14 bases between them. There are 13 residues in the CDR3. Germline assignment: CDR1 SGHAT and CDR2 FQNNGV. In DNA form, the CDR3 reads TGTGCCAGCAGCTTAGTTGACGCCGGGAAGGCTTTCTTT. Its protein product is CASSLVDAGKAFF.

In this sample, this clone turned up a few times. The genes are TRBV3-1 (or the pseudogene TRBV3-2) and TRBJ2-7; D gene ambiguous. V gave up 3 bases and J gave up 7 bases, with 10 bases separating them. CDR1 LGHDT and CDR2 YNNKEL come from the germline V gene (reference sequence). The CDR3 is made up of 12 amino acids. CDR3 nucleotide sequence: TGTGCCAGCAGCCACGTAGGACGGGAGCAGTACTTC. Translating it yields CASSHVGREQYF.

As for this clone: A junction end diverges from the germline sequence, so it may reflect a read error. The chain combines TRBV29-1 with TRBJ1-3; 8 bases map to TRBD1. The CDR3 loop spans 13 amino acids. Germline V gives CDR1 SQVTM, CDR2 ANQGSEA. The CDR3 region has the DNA TGCAGCGCCTCAGCAGGGGGCAAAAACATCATATATTTT. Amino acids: CSASAGGKNIIYF.

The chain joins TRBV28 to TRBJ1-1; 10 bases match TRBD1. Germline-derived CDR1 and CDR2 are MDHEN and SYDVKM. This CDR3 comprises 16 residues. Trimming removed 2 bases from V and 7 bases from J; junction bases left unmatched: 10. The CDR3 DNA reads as TGTGCCAGCAGTTTAGAATCCTGGACAGGGGGTGTTGAAGCTTTCTTT. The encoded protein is CASSLESWTGGVEAFF.

CDR3 amino acids: CSVGDRIYGYTF. CDR3 sequence (DNA): TGCAGCGTAGGGGACAGAATCTATGGCTACACCTTC. The chain is built from TRBV29-1 and TRBJ1-2; 7 nucleotides align to TRBD1. The CDR3 is made up of 12 amino acids. Germline CDR1 SQVTM, CDR2 ANQGSEA. J was trimmed by 4 bases and V by 6 bases; bases with no gene match: 5.

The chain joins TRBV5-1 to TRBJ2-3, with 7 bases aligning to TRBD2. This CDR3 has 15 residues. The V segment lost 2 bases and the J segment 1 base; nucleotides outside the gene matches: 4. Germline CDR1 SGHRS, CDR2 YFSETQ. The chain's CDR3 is CASSLAGLGTDTQYF. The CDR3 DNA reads TGCGCCAGCAGCTTAGCGGGGTTGGGCACAGATACGCAGTATTTT.

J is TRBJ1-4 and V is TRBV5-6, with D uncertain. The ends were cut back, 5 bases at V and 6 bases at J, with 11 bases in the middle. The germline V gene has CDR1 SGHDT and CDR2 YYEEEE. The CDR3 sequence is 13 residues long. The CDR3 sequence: CASRGRNDEKLFF. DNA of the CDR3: TGTGCCAGCAGGGGAAGGAATGATGAAAAACTGTTTTTT.

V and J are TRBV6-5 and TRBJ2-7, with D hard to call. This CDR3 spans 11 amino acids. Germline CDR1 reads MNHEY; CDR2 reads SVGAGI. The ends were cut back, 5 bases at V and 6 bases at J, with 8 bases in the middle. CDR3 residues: CASSQTPEQYF. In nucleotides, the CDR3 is TGTGCCAGCAGTCAGACCCCCGAGCAGTACTTC.

CDR3 sequence (DNA): TGCGCCAGCAGTGAAAGGGACAGTTATTCACCCCTCCACTTT. Translating gives CASSERDSYSPLHF. V and J are TRBV10-1 and TRBJ1-6; 7 nucleotides match TRBD1. V trimming: 3 bases; J trimming: 8 bases; junction bases outside the gene matches: 4. Germline lookup yields CDR1 WNHNN and CDR2 SYGVQD (reference sequence). The CDR3 length is 14 residues.

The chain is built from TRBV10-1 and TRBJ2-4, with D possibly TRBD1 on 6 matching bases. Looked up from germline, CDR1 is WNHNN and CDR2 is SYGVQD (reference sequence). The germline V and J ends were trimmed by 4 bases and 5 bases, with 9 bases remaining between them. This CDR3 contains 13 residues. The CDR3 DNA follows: TGCGCCAGCAGTGCCAGGACAGAAAACATTCAGTACTTC. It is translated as CASSARTENIQYF.

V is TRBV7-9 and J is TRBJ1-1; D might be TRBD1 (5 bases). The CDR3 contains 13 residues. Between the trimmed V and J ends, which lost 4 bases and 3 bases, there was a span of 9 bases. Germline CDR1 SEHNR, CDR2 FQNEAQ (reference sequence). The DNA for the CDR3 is TGTGCCAGCAGCTCCTCGGGGCACACTGAAGCTTTCTTT. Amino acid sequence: CASSSSGHTEAFF.

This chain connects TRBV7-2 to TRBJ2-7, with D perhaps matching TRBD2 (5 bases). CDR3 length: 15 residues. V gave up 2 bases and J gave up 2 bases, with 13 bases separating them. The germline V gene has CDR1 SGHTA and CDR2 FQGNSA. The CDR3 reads CASSLMFGLAYEQYF. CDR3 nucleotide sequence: TGTGCCAGCAGCTTAATGTTCGGACTTGCCTACGAGCAGTACTTC.

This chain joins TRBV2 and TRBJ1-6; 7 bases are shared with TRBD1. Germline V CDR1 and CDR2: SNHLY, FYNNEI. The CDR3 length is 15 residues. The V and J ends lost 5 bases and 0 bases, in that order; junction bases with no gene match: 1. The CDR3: CASSRTGSYNSPLHF. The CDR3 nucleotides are TGTGCCAGCAGTCGGACAGGCTCCTATAATTCACCCCTCCACTTT.

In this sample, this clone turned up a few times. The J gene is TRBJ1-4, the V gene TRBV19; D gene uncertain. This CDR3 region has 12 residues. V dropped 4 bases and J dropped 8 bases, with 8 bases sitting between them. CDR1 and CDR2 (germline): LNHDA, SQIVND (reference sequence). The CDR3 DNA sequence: TGTGCCAGTAGTACGGGGTACGAAAAACTGTTTTTT. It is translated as CASSTGYEKLFF.

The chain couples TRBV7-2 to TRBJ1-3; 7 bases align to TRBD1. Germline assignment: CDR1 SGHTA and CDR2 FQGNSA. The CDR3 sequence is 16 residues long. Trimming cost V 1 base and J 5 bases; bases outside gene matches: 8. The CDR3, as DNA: TGTGCCAGCAGCTTAGAGGACAGGAGGGGTAGAAACACCATATATTTT. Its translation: CASSLEDRRGRNTIYF.